The 26 T cell receptor beta chains listed next were all sequenced from one sample in a study of shared clonotypes between healthy human individuals. Positive CCR7 selection of CD45RO-negative cells yielded the naive CD8 cells, and terminally differentiated effector memory CD45RA+ cells were excluded. Produced via immunoSEQ multiplex PCR; TCRdb's table is partial and in-frame only. The sample includes about 700,000 clones, 92% of them seen just once. Sequenced material: naive CD8+ T cells sorted from blood. The receptors stem from a man younger than 45 in good health.

The chain joins TRBV21-1 to TRBJ2-7. TRBV21-1 corresponds to a pseudogene. The CDR3 consists of 16 residues. CDR3 DNA sequence: TGTGCCAGCAGCAGAGGAACCGGGACGGCGAACTACGAGCAGTACTTC. Its translation: CASSRGTGTANYEQYF.

The gene calls are TRBV6-1 and TRBJ2-7, with unresolved D. The V end was cut by 2 bases, the J end by 3 bases, with 11 bases between. In germline, CDR1 is MNHNS, CDR2 SASEGT. The CDR3 contains 14 residues. The CDR3 bases are TGTGCCAGCAGTGAATTTCTCCGAAACTACGAGCAGTACTTC. Protein product: CASSEFLRNYEQYF.

On this clone itself: One end of the junction does not line up with germline, which may come from a read error. V and J are TRBV27 and TRBJ2-1, with 8 nucleotides matching TRBD2. CDR3 size: 16 residues. Germline V gene lookup returns CDR1 MNHEY and CDR2 SMNVEV (reference sequence). CDR3 protein: CASSLSAGALYNEQFF. In DNA, the CDR3 is TGTGCCAGCAGTCTATCAGCGGGAGCGCTTTACAATGAGCAGTTCTTC.

This clone was observed a single time. The chain has TRBV13 and TRBJ2-4, with D possibly TRBD2 on 6 matching bases. The germline V and J ends were trimmed by 4 bases and 2 bases, with 12 bases remaining between them. Germline V gene sequence: CDR1 PRHDT, CDR2 FYEKMQ (reference sequence). The CDR3 consists of 15 residues. CDR3 protein: CASSSTGLPKNIQYF. As DNA, the CDR3 is TGTGCCAGCAGCTCGACGGGACTGCCCAAAAACATTCAGTACTTC.

The chain recombines TRBV5-5 with TRBJ1-1; TRBD1 aligns across 7 bases. The CDR3 loop spans 13 amino acids. V was clipped by 4 bases and J by 4 bases; unmatched bases: 4. Germline V gene lookup returns CDR1 SGHKS and CDR2 YYEKEE (reference sequence). CDR3 in amino acids: CASSQDRPTEAFF. For the CDR3, the DNA is TGTGCCAGCAGCCAGGACAGGCCCACTGAAGCTTTCTTT.

This chain connects TRBV7-9 to TRBJ2-2, with 11 bases fitting TRBD2. The CDR3 is made up of 18 amino acids. With 5 bases clipped from V and 5 bases from J, the junction kept 13 bases outside the gene matches. Germline CDR1 is SEHNR and CDR2 is FQNEAQ (reference sequence). CDR3 DNA sequence: TGTGCCAGCAGCCCGGGACTAGCGGCACCTAAGGTGACCGGGGAGCTGTTTTTT. Amino acid sequence: CASSPGLAAPKVTGELFF.

About this clone: Other DNA sequences from this sample encode an identical CDR3 as well. CDR3 coding DNA: TGTGCCAGCAGCCGACAGGGTCCAGATACGCAGTATTTT. Protein sequence: CASSRQGPDTQYF. V and J are TRBV6-5 and TRBJ2-3; 7 nucleotides agree with TRBD1. This CDR3 contains 13 residues. The V segment lost 6 bases and the J segment 4 bases; nucleotides outside the gene matches: 4. The germline gives CDR1 MNHEY, CDR2 SVGAGI.

V usage is TRBV7-9 and J usage is TRBJ2-5; no reliable D call. The V and J ends lost 1 base and 3 bases respectively, with 6 bases between them. Germline CDR1 SEHNR, CDR2 FQNEAQ (reference sequence). There are 13 residues in the CDR3. The CDR3 here is CASSLDSEETQYF. CDR3 DNA: TGTGCCAGCAGCTTAGATTCGGAAGAGACCCAGTACTTC.

The V gene is TRBV6-1, the J gene TRBJ2-1; D is ambiguous. The germline V and J ends were trimmed by 7 bases and 5 bases, with 18 bases remaining between them. In germline, CDR1 is MNHNS, CDR2 SASEGT. This CDR3 spans 15 amino acids. The CDR3 sequence is CASTFDPLGHNEQFF. Here the CDR3 DNA reads TGTGCCAGCACTTTCGATCCCCTTGGACACAATGAGCAGTTCTTC.

V and J are TRBV11-2 and TRBJ1-1, with D unclear. Germline V gene sequence: CDR1 SGHAT, CDR2 FQNNGV. The CDR3 runs 12 residues. Trimming cost V 5 bases and J 1 base, with 5 bases left between them. The DNA for the CDR3 is TGTGCCAGCAGCCGGGAGAACACTGAAGCTTTCTTT. This translates into CASSRENTEAFF.

The DNA of the CDR3 is TGTGCCAGCAGTGCCCTGGACAGGGGCTCCTACGAGCAGTACTTC. The encoded protein is CASSALDRGSYEQYF. V gene TRBV6-1 combines with J gene TRBJ2-7, with 9 bases identical to TRBD1. V lost 4 bases, J lost 0 bases, and 4 bases stayed unmatched. This CDR3 comprises 15 residues. CDR1 and CDR2 from the germline V gene are MNHNS and SASEGT.

Concerning this clone: The junction departs from the called germline gene at one end, perhaps through a read error. This chain uses TRBV7-9 with TRBJ2-2, with D unresolved. This CDR3 has 15 amino acids. Germline V gene data show CDR1 as SEHNR and CDR2 as FQNEAQ (reference sequence). CDR3 in DNA: TGTGCCAGCAGCCCCCCCGACTCGAATACCGGGGAGCTGTTTTTT. This sequence encodes CASSPPDSNTGELFF.

V and J are TRBV9 and TRBJ1-2; D is undetermined. This CDR3 is built from 13 residues. Looked up from germline, CDR1 is SGDLS and CDR2 is YYNGEE. Between the trimmed V and J ends, which lost 3 bases and 8 bases, there was a span of 14 bases. CDR3 sequence (DNA): TGTGCCAGCAGCGGTGAGGGTCTTTCAGGCTACACCTTC. This sequence encodes CASSGEGLSGYTF.

V gene TRBV10-3 combines with J gene TRBJ1-5; 8 nucleotides line up with TRBD1. The length of the CDR3 is 15 residues. CDR1 is ENHRY, CDR2 SYGVKD, per germline. With 6 bases clipped from V and 3 bases from J, the junction kept 7 bases outside the gene matches. CDR3 in amino acids: CAIRDGQGSNQPQHF. CDR3 sequence (DNA): TGTGCCATCAGGGATGGACAGGGTTCCAATCAGCCCCAGCATTTT.

Note on this clone: One end of the junction is discordant with germline, which a read error may explain. This chain links TRBV19 with TRBJ2-1; 15 bases agree with TRBD2. Germline V gene sequence: CDR1 LNHDA, CDR2 SQIVND (reference sequence). This CDR3 has 14 residues. This CDR3 reads CASRTLGLAGGPIF. The CDR3 DNA is TGTGCCAGTAGAACCCTCGGACTAGCGGGAGGGCCGATCTTC.

This clone was seen only once. J is TRBJ2-3 and V is TRBV7-9; D tentatively fits TRBD1 or TRBD2 (5 bases each). Germline V gene sequence: CDR1 SEHNR, CDR2 FQNEAQ (reference sequence). Trimming cost V 5 bases and J 8 bases, with 20 bases left between them. This CDR3 contains 15 residues. The DNA for the CDR3 is TGTGCCAGCAGCCCCCGGGACCGGGGTGGTGTTACGCAGTATTTT. This translates into CASSPRDRGGVTQYF.

The V gene is TRBV10-2, the J gene TRBJ1-4; tentatively, D is TRBD1 (5 bases). The germline V gene has CDR1 WSHSY and CDR2 SAAADI. V was clipped by 6 bases and J by 3 bases, with 11 bases between them. CDR3 length equals 14 residues. The CDR3 DNA is TGCGCCAGCAGGGCTCGGGGGGCTAATGAAAAACTGTTTTTT. Residues: CASRARGANEKLFF.

V is TRBV10-3 and J is TRBJ2-3; no definite D call. This CDR3 has 14 amino acids. Trimming shortened V by 2 bases and J by 0 bases, and 6 bases separated the two germline ends. The V gene's germline CDR1 is ENHRY and CDR2 SYGVKD. The CDR3, as DNA: TGTGCCATCAGTGAGATAGCAAGCACAGATACGCAGTATTTT. This encodes CAISEIASTDTQYF.

The chain uses TRBV6-5 and TRBJ1-2, with unresolved D. Trimming removed 5 bases at V and 8 bases at J, with 9 bases between. The CDR3 is 11 amino acids. Germline CDR1 and CDR2: MNHEY and SVGAGI. CDR3 sequence: CASSPGSGYTF. The CDR3 coding sequence is TGTGCCAGCAGTCCCGGTAGCGGCTACACCTTC.

The V and J genes are TRBV6-1 and TRBJ2-7; D remains unclear. Trimming stripped 4 bases from V and 0 bases from J, with 7 bases between. The CDR3 is 13 amino acids. The germline V gene has CDR1 MNHNS and CDR2 SASEGT. The CDR3 is CASSVQPSYEQYF. The CDR3 DNA reads TGTGCCAGCAGTGTCCAGCCCTCCTACGAGCAGTACTTC.

J is TRBJ2-7 and V is TRBV5-1; the D is unclear. Germline CDR1 reads SGHRS; CDR2 reads YFSETQ. V dropped 5 bases and J dropped 3 bases, with 12 bases sitting between them. This CDR3 is 13 amino acids long. CDR3 sequence reads: CASSTSNSYEQYF. The CDR3 DNA reads TGCGCCAGCAGTACCTCGAACAGCTACGAGCAGTACTTC.

The J gene is TRBJ2-5, the V gene TRBV2; no clear D gene. There are 14 residues in the CDR3. Per germline, CDR1 SNHLY and CDR2 FYNNEI. The ends were cut back, 3 bases at V and 5 bases at J, with 13 bases in the middle. The CDR3 region has the DNA TGTGCCAGCAGTGATCCGGGCCCCGGGGAGACCCAGTACTTC. This codes for CASSDPGPGETQYF.

This clone was observed many times. The chain joins TRBV10-2 to TRBJ2-2, with 8 nucleotides matching TRBD1. The germline CDR1 and CDR2 sequences are WSHSY and SAAADI. This CDR3 has 13 amino acids. V lost 6 bases, J lost 3 bases, and 0 bases stayed unmatched. CDR3 sequence: CASRDRDTGELFF. In DNA form, the CDR3 reads TGCGCCAGCAGGGACAGGGACACCGGGGAGCTGTTTTTT.

This chain uses TRBV9 with TRBJ2-1; 11 nucleotides align to TRBD2. With V trimmed by 3 bases and J by 6 bases, 8 bases remained unmatched. The CDR3 contains 16 residues. Germline V gene data show CDR1 as SGDLS and CDR2 as YYNGEE. In nucleotides, the CDR3 is TGTGCCAGCAGCGCAAGGGGTAGCGGGAGGGGCAATGAGCAGTTCTTC. It codes for CASSARGSGRGNEQFF.

CDR3 sequence (DNA): TGTGCCAGCAGTATGGGGGCAGGGGCATACAATGAGCAGTTCTTC. Its protein product is CASSMGAGAYNEQFF. The chain carries TRBV27 and TRBJ2-1; tentative D call: TRBD1 (6 bases). Per germline, CDR1 MNHEY and CDR2 SMNVEV (reference sequence). V lost 5 bases, J lost 4 bases, and 15 bases lay in between. The CDR3 is made up of 15 amino acids.

The chain uses TRBV5-5 and TRBJ2-7; D gene ambiguous. With 0 bases removed from V and 3 bases from J, the gap between germline ends came to 10 bases. This CDR3 has 14 residues. Germline V gene lookup returns CDR1 SGHKS and CDR2 YYEKEE (reference sequence). CDR3 loop: CASSLAVRIYEQYF. DNA of the CDR3: TGTGCCAGCAGCTTGGCGGTGCGGATCTACGAGCAGTACTTC. The whole variable domain, filled in from reference TRBV5-5 and TRBJ2-7, reads DAGVTQSPTHLIKTRGQQVTLRCSPISGHKSVSWYQQVLGQGPQFIFQYYEKEERGRGNFPDRFSARQFPNYSSELNVNALLLGDSALYLCASSLAVRIYEQYFGPGTRLTVT.